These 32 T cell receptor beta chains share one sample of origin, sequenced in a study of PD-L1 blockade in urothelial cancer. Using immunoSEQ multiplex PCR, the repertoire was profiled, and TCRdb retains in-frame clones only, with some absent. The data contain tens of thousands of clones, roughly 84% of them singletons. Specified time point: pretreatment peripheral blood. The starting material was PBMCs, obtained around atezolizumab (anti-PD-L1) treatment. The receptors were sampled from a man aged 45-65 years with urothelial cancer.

CDR3 protein: CASSPGASGRAVYEQYF. CDR3 in DNA: TGTGCCAGCAGTCCTGGGGCTAGCGGGAGGGCAGTTTACGAGCAGTACTTC. The rearrangement links TRBV7-2 to TRBJ2-7, with 12 positions matching TRBD2. This CDR3 has 17 residues. With 6 bases clipped from V and 4 bases from J, the junction kept 13 bases outside the gene matches. CDR1 and CDR2 (germline): SGHTA, FQGNSA.

In DNA, the CDR3 is TGTGCCAGCAGTGGGGACTTCAAGACCCAGTACTTC. Amino acid sequence: CASSGDFKTQYF. The chain recombines TRBV27 with TRBJ2-5, with D maybe TRBD2 (6 bases). The germline gives CDR1 MNHEY, CDR2 SMNVEV (reference sequence). The V end was cut by 5 bases, the J end by 6 bases, with 10 bases between. The CDR3 has 12 amino acids.

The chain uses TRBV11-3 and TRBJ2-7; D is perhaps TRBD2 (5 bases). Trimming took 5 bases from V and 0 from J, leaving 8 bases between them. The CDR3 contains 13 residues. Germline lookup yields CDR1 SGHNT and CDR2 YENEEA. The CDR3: CASSDRDSYEQYF. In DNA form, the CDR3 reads TGTGCCAGCAGCGACCGGGACTCCTACGAGCAGTACTTC.

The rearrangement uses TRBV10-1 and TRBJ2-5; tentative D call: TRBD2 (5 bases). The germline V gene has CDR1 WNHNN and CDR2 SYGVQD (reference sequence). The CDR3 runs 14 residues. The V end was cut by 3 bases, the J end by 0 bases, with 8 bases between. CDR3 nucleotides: TGCGCCAGCAGTGAATCCGGGAACCAAGAGACCCAGTACTTC. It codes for CASSESGNQETQYF.

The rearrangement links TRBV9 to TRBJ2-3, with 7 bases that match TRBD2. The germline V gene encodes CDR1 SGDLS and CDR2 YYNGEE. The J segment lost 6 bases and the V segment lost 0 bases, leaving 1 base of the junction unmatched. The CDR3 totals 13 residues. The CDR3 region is CASSVGGGDTQYF. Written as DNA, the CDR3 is TGTGCCAGCAGCGTAGGGGGGGGTGATACGCAGTATTTT.

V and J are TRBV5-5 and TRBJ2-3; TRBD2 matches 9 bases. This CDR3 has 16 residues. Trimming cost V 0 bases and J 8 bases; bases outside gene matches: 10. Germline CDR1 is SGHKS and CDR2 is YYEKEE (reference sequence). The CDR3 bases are TGTGCCAGCAGCTTGGAATTGGGTAGCGGGAGTGGTACGCAGTATTTT. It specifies CASSLELGSGSGTQYF. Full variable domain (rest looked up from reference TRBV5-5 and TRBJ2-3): DAGVTQSPTHLIKTRGQQVTLRCSPISGHKSVSWYQQVLGQGPQFIFQYYEKEERGRGNFPDRFSARQFPNYSSELNVNALLLGDSALYLCASSLELGSGSGTQYFGPGTRLTVL.

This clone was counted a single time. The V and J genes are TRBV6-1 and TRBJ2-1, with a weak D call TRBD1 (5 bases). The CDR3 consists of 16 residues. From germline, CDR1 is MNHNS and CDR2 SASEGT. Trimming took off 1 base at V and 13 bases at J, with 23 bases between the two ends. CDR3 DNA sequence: TGTGCCAGCAGTGAAGTTTTCCTCTACAAGGGGCGTAATCAGTTCTTC. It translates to CASSEVFLYKGRNQFF.

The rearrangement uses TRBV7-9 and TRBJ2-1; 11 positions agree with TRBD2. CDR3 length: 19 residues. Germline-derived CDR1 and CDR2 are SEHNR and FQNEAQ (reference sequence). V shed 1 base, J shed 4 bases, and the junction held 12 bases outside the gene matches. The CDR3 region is CASSLVRRDASGRYNEQFF. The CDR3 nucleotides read TGTGCCAGCAGCTTAGTACGCAGGGACGCTAGCGGGAGGTACAATGAGCAGTTCTTC.

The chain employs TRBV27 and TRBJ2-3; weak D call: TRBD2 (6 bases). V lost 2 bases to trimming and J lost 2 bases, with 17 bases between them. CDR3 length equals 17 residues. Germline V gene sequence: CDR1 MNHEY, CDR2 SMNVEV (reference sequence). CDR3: CASSLMGGGSYTDTQYF. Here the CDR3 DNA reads TGTGCCAGCAGTTTAATGGGGGGTGGGAGTTACACAGATACGCAGTATTTT.

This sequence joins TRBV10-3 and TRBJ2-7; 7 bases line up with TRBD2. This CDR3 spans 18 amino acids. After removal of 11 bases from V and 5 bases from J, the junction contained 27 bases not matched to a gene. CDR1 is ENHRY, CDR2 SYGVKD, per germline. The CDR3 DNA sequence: TGTGCCGCCACCGGGACTACGGCCCCCACTAGCAGGGCGGACGAGCAGTACTTC. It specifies CAATGTTAPTSRADEQYF.

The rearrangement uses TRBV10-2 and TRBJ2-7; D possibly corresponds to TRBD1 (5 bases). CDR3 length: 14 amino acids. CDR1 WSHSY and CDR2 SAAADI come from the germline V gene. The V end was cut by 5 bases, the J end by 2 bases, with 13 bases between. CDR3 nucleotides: TGCGCCAGCAGTAAGACAGCGCCAACCTACGAGCAGTACTTC. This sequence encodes CASSKTAPTYEQYF.

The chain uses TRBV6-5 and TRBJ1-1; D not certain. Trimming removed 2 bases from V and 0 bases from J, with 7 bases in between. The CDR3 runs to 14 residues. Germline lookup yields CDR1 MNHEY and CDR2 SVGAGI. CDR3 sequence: CASSYGSLNTEAFF. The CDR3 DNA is TGTGCCAGCAGTTACGGGAGTTTGAACACTGAAGCTTTCTTT.

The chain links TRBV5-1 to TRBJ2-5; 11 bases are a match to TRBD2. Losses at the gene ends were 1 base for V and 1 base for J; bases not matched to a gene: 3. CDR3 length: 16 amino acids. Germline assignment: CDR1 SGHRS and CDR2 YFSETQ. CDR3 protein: CASSLQLAGGQETQYF. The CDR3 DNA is TGCGCCAGCAGCTTGCAGCTAGCGGGAGGCCAAGAGACCCAGTACTTC.

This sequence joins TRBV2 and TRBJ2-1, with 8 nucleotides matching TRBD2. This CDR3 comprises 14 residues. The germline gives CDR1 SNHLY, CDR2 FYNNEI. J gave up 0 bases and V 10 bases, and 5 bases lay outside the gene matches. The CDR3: CATTTSGSYNEQFF. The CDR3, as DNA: TGTGCCACTACTACTAGCGGCTCCTACAATGAGCAGTTCTTC.

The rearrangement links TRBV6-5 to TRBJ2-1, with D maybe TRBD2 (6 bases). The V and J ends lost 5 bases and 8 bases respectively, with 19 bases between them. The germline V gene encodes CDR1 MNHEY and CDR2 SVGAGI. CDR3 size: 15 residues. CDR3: CASSPTGGRSYEQFF. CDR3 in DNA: TGTGCCAGCAGTCCTACTGGGGGGAGGAGCTATGAGCAGTTCTTC.

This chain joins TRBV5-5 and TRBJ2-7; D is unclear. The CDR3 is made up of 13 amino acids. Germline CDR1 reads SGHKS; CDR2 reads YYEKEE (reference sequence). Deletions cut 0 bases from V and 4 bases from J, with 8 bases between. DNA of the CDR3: TGTGCCAGCAGCTTGGTGCCACTTTACGAGCAGTACTTC. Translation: CASSLVPLYEQYF. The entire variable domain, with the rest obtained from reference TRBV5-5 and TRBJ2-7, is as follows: DAGVTQSPTHLIKTRGQQVTLRCSPISGHKSVSWYQQVLGQGPQFIFQYYEKEERGRGNFPDRFSARQFPNYSSELNVNALLLGDSALYLCASSLVPLYEQYFGPGTRLTVT.

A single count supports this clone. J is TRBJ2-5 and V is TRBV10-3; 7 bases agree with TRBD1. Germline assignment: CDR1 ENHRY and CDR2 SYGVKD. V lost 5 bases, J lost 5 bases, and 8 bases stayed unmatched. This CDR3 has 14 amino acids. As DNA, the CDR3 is TGTGCCATCAGTCAAGAGACAGGGCGGGAGACCCAGTACTTC. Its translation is CAISQETGRETQYF.

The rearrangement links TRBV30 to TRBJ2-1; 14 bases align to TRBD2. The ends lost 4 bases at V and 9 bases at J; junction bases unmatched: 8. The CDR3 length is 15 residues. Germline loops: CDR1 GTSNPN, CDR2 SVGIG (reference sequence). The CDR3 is CAWMSGLAGAGEQFF. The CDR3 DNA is TGTGCCTGGATGTCGGGACTAGCGGGAGCTGGTGAGCAGTTCTTC.

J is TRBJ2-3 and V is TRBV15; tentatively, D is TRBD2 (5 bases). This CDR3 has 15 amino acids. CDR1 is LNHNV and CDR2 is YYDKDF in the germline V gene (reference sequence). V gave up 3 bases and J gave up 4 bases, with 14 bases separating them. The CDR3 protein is CATSSFGSSADTQYF. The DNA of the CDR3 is TGTGCCACCAGCAGTTTTGGGAGCAGCGCAGATACGCAGTATTTT.

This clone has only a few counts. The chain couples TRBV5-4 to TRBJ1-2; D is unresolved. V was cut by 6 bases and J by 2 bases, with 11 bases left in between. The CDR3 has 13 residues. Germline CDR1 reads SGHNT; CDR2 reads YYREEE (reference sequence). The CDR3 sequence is CASTTERNYGYTF. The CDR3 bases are TGTGCCAGCACTACCGAAAGAAACTATGGCTACACCTTC.

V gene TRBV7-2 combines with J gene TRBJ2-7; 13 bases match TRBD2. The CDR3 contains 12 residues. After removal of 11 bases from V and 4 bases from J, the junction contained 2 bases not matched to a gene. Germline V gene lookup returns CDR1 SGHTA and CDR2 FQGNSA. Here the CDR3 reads CAPTSGRYEQYF. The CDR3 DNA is TGTGCCCCGACTAGCGGGAGGTACGAGCAGTACTTC.

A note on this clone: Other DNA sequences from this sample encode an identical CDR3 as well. The CDR3 sequence is CASSTGTGTVSGANVLTF. As DNA, the CDR3 is TGTGCCAGCAGCACTGGGACGGGGACTGTCTCTGGGGCCAACGTCCTGACTTTC. V usage is TRBV9 and J usage is TRBJ2-6, with TRBD2 as a possible D gene (6 bases). V gave up 4 bases and J gave up 0 bases, with 17 bases separating them. CDR1 is SGDLS and CDR2 is YYNGEE in the germline V gene. This CDR3 has 18 residues.

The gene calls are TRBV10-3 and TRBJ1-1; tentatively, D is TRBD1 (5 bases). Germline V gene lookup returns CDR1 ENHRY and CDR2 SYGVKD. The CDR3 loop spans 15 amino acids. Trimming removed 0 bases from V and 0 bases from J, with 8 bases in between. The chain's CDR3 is CAISESATVNTEAFF. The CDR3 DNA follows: TGTGCCATCAGTGAGTCCGCGACAGTGAACACTGAAGCTTTCTTT.

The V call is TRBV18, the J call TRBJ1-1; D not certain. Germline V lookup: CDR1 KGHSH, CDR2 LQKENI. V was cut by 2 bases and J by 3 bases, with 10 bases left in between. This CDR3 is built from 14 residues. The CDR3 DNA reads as TGTGCCAGCTCACCAGGTCCAGCGCACACTGAAGCTTTCTTT. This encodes CASSPGPAHTEAFF.

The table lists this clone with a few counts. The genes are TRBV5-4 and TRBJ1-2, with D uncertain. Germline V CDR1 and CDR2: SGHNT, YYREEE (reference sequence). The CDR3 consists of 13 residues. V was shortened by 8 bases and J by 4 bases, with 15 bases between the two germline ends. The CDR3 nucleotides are TGTGCCAGTACCCCCACAGTAGGCTATGGCTACACCTTC. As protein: CASTPTVGYGYTF. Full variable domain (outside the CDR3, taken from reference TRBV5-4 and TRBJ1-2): ETGVTQSPTHLIKTRGQQVTLRCSSQSGHNTVSWYQQALGQGPQFIFQYYREEENGRGNFPPRFSGLQFPNYSSELNVNALELDDSALYLCASTPTVGYGYTFGSGTRLTVV.

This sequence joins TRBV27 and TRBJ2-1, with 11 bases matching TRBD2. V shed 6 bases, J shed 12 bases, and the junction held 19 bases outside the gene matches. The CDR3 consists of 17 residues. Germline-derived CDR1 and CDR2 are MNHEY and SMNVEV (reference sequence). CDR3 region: CASRLGSGTSGRARQFF. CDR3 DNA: TGTGCCAGCAGATTGGGGTCCGGGACTAGCGGCAGGGCGCGGCAGTTCTTC.

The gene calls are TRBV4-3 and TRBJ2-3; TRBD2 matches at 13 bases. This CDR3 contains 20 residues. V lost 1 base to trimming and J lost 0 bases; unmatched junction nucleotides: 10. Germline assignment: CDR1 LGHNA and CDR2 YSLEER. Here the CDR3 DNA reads TGCGCCAGCAGCCAAGGCTGGGGGACTAGCGGGGCTTCTAGCACAGATACGCAGTATTTT. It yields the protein CASSQGWGTSGASSTDTQYF.

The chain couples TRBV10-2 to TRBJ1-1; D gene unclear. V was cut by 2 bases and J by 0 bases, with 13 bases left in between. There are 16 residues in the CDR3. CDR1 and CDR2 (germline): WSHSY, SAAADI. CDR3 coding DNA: TGCGCCAGCAGTGAGCGGGAGGGAATGATGAACACTGAAGCTTTCTTT. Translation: CASSEREGMMNTEAFF.

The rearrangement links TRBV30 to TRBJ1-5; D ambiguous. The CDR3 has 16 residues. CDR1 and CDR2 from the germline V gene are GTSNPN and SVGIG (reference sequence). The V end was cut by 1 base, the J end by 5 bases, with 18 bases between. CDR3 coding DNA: TGTGCCTGGAGTGGCAAAGGCAAACGACTCCATCAGCCCCAGCATTTT. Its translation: CAWSGKGKRLHQPQHF.

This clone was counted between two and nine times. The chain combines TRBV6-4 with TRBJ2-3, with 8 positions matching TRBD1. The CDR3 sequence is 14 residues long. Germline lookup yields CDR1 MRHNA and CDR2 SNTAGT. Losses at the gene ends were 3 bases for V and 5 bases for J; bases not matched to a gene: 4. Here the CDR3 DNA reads TGTGCCAGCAGTGATGGACAGGGTGGAGATACGCAGTATTTT. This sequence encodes CASSDGQGGDTQYF.

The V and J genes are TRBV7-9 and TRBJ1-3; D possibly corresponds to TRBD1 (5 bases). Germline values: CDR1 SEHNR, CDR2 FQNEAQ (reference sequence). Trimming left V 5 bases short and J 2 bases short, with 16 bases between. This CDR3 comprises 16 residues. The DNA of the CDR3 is TGTGCCAGCAGCCTAAGGGGTCAAAGCGCTGGAAACACCATATATTTT. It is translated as CASSLRGQSAGNTIYF.

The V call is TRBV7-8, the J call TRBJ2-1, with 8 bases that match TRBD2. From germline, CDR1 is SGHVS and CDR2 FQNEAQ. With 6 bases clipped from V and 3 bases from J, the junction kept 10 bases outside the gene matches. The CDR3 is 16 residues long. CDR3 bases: TGTGCCAGCAGACCGAGGAAAGGGACTAGCTACAATGAGCAGTTCTTC. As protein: CASRPRKGTSYNEQFF.